A selection of T cell receptor beta chains follows, all from one sample in a study of OX40 agonist ivuxolimab in advanced cancers. The table came from immunoSEQ multiplex PCR; TCRdb's copy has only in-frame clones and leaves some out. This table holds some 45,000 clones, roughly 90% found once. The specimen comprised CD4+ or CD8+ T cells sorted from blood, sampled in a trial of the OX40 agonist ivuxolimab. All receptors come from an adult with an advanced solid tumor such as melanoma, head and neck, liver or kidney cancer. Both conserved end residues are part of each CDR3.

J | V | CDR3
TRBJ2-7 | TRBV5-4 | CASSSADRGIGFYEQYF
TRBJ2-7 | TRBV27 | CASSLTPAYEQYF
TRBJ2-7 | TRBV4-1 | CASSPTGFNEQYF
TRBJ2-2 | TRBV4-1 | CASSQAGGNGELFF
TRBJ2-2 | TRBV11-2 | CASSPGAGGNTGELFF
TRBJ1-1 | TRBV11-2 | CASSLGTGVNTEAFF
TRBJ1-4 | TRBV6-5 | CASSYTGPTLVEKLFF
TRBJ2-5 | TRBV30 | CASNRLAGGNQETQYF
TRBJ2-7 | TRBV7-8 | CASSQGATEQYF
TRBJ2-7 | TRBV28 | CASSLGVSFEQYF
TRBJ2-7 | TRBV30 | CAWSVGTSVEQYF
TRBJ2-7 | TRBV5-1 | CASSLVDPIVYEQYF
TRBJ1-1 | TRBV28 | CASSPPDRVNTEAFF
TRBJ1-5 | TRBV6-4 | CASSDSVTENSNQPQHF
TRBJ1-3 | TRBV29-1 | CSASGDIYSGNTIYF
TRBJ2-3 | TRBV30 | CAWTAGGVLLTDTQYF
TRBJ2-1 | TRBV7-8 | CASSVVASSYNEQFF
TRBJ2-1 | TRBV9 | CASSVWEGAVNEQFF
TRBJ2-1 | TRBV5-1 | CASSWYGTRSPNEQFF
TRBJ2-3 | TRBV28 | CASSFSRPITDTQYF
TRBJ1-1 | TRBV12-2 | CASRFPRGGEAFF
TRBJ1-2 | TRBV7-8 | CASSLEGTPLGGYTF
TRBJ2-4 | TRBV28 | CASSLYPEAKNIQYF
TRBJ1-3 | TRBV19 | CASSIDDTSGNTIYF
TRBJ2-1 | TRBV10-2 | CASSEQGEQFF
TRBJ1-5 | TRBV27 | CASSSHFRDRGHQPQHF
TRBJ2-2 | TRBV18 | CASSPRAGTGELFF
TRBJ2-3 | TRBV27 | CASSSVGTSGGSTDTQYF
TRBJ2-5 | TRBV7-5 | CVRSLADDSGGYQETQYF
TRBJ2-5 | TRBV7-7 | CASSLFGSGETQYF
TRBJ2-7 | TRBV7-2 | CASSPGLADYEQYF
TRBJ2-3 | TRBV4-2 | CASSQREGVTDTQYF
TRBJ2-3 | TRBV4-1 | CASSPTPGLAGGQDTDTQYF
TRBJ2-5 | TRBV5-4 | CASSPPDRETQYF
TRBJ1-3 | TRBV7-9 | CASSPTGNTIYF
TRBJ2-7 | TRBV4-1 | CASSQDPLRQDEQYF
TRBJ1-1 | TRBV28 | CASIGENTEAFF
TRBJ1-2 | TRBV5-5 | CASSLRDYSAGYTF
TRBJ2-7 | TRBV30 | CAWSVQQGWEEQYF
TRBJ2-2 | TRBV7-9 | CASSPDYLANTGELFF
TRBJ2-7 | TRBV4-1 | CASSQDFLAGTYEQYF